What follows are 15 T cell receptor beta chains derived from one specimen sequenced in a study of T cells in Graves' hyperthyroidism and ophthalmopathy (dated by TCRdb to about 2019). Receptor libraries were prepared by multiplex PCR. The sequencer listed for this sample is Illumina HiSeq 2000. TCR beta CDR3 regions were amplified from RNA transcripts. The TCR CDR3 was subjected to a first round of RT-PCR using the HTBI primer set and the Qiagen OneStep RT-PCR kit. TCRdb reprocessing: public reads trimmed at Q25 with fastp, clones called with MiXCR, in-frame beta chains kept. Every distinct CDR3 protein forms one entry, paired with its most common genes and DNA. This sample is represented by fewer than 900,000 distinct CDR3 sequences; 15% to 20% of them were singletons. Together, the top ten hold around 7.7% of the sample. What was sequenced was blood. The receptors originated from a man aged 18 to 29 with Graves' hyperthyroidism.

There are a few counts of this clonotype. The rearrangement uses TRBV30 and TRBJ1-5; possibly TRBD1 for D (5 bases). The CDR3 has 13 amino acids. V was pared by 5 bases and J by 3 bases, with 11 bases between. Germline-derived CDR1 and CDR2 are GTSNPN and SVGIG (reference sequence). In DNA form, the CDR3 reads TGTGCCTGGGCCGGGGGAATCAATCAGCCCCAGCATTTT. Residues: CAWAGGINQPQHF.

This clonotype occurred many times. The rearrangement joins TRBV2 to TRBJ2-1; D unresolved. Germline assignment: CDR1 SNHLY and CDR2 FYNNEI. The CDR3 covers 14 residues. V shed 0 bases and J shed 2 bases, with 5 bases lying between them. CDR3 DNA sequence: TGTGCCAGCAGTGAAGCCCGGGCCTACAATGAGCAGTTCTTC. This codes for CASSEARAYNEQFF. The variable domain in full, completed from reference TRBV2 and TRBJ2-1, reads EPEVTQTPSHQVTQMGQEVILRCVPISNHLYFYWYRQILGQKVEFLVSFYNNEISEKSEIFDDQFSVERPDGSNFTLKIRSTKLEDSAMYFCASSEARAYNEQFFGPGTRLTVL.

This clonotype appeared many times. The V gene is TRBV30, the J gene TRBJ2-7; either TRBD1 or TRBD2 may fit D (5 bases each). The CDR3 is 13 amino acids. V lost 5 bases, J lost 4 bases, and 15 bases lay in between. Per germline, CDR1 GTSNPN and CDR2 SVGIG (reference sequence). This CDR3 is CAWGIGAVYEQYF. The DNA of the CDR3 is TGTGCCTGGGGCATCGGGGCAGTATACGAGCAGTACTTC. The full variable domain, in which reference TRBV30 and TRBJ2-7 provide the parts outside the CDR3, is SQTIHQWPATLVQPVGSPLSLECTVEGTSNPNLYWYRQAAGRGLQLLFYSVGIGQISSEVPQNLSASRPQDRQFILSSKKLLLSDSGFYLCAWGIGAVYEQYFGPGTRLTVT.

The gene calls are TRBV29-1 and TRBJ2-1; D may be TRBD1 (6 bases). The CDR3 totals 13 residues. Trimming left V 5 bases short and J 9 bases short, with 17 bases between. Germline V gene lookup returns CDR1 SQVTM and CDR2 ANQGSEA. CDR3 DNA sequence: TGCAGCGTTCTAAGGGGGATCTCTGGTGAGCAGTTCTTC. Protein: CSVLRGISGEQFF.

This clonotype was detected many times. The chain links TRBV2 to TRBJ1-4; 9 positions agree with TRBD1. V lost 5 bases and J lost 8; bases outside the gene matches: 6. This CDR3 comprises 14 residues. Germline values: CDR1 SNHLY, CDR2 FYNNEI. The CDR3: CASSSGTGNEKLFF. The CDR3 DNA sequence: TGTGCCAGCAGTTCGGGGACAGGGAACGAAAAACTGTTTTTT.

This clonotype was found many times. The genes are TRBV6-4 and TRBJ2-7; 8 bases agree with TRBD2. The V segment lost 2 bases and the J segment 4 bases; nucleotides outside the gene matches: 7. This CDR3 comprises 15 residues. Germline loops: CDR1 MRHNA, CDR2 SNTAGT. The CDR3 region is CASSDPSGRAYEQYF. The CDR3 region has the DNA TGTGCCAGCAGTGACCCCAGCGGGAGAGCATACGAGCAGTACTTC.

There are a few counts of this clonotype. This may stem from a read error, because a much larger clone lies one nucleotide away. CDR3 sequence reads: CGWTAGGHEQYF. DNA for the CDR3: TGTGGCTGGACTGCGGGAGGACACGAGCAGTACTTC. The rearrangement links TRBV30 to TRBJ2-7; 8 bases fit TRBD2. CDR3 size: 12 residues. From germline, CDR1 is GTSNPN and CDR2 SVGIG (reference sequence). The whole variable domain, remainder taken from reference TRBV30 and TRBJ2-7, is SQTIHQWPATLVQPVGSPLSLECTVEGTSNPNLYWYRQAAGRGLQLLFYSVGIGQISSEVPQNLSASRPQDRQFILSSKKLLLSDSGFYLCGWTAGGHEQYFGPGTRLTVT.

V usage is TRBV15 and J usage is TRBJ1-1; D perhaps matches TRBD1 (6 bases). Trimming cost V 1 base and J 1 base, with 16 bases left between them. The germline gives CDR1 LNHNV, CDR2 YYDKDF (reference sequence). The CDR3 length is 17 residues. CDR3 coding DNA: TGTGCCACCAGCAGAGCTCCTCCAGGGGCCGCGAACACTGAAGCTTTCTTT. It is translated as CATSRAPPGAANTEAFF.

This clonotype showed up just a few times. The V and J genes are TRBV6-1 and TRBJ1-2; TRBD1 matches at 10 bases. The CDR3 loop spans 14 amino acids. Trimming took 4 bases from V and 4 from J; bases not matched to a gene: 3. Germline CDR1 is MNHNS and CDR2 is SASEGT. The CDR3: CASSAGQGGYGYTF. The CDR3 region has the DNA TGTGCCAGCAGTGCCGGACAGGGGGGCTATGGCTACACCTTC.

This clonotype was detected ten times or more. The chain recombines TRBV18 with TRBJ2-1; perhaps TRBD1 as D (6 bases). The length of the CDR3 is 14 residues. V gave up 3 bases and J gave up 7 bases, with 13 bases separating them. In germline, CDR1 is KGHSH, CDR2 LQKENI. CDR3 amino acids: CASSPGTILNEQFF. The CDR3 DNA reads as TGTGCCAGCTCACCCGGGACAATCTTGAATGAGCAGTTCTTC.

In its sample, this clonotype was seen many times. The V call is TRBV11-3, the J call TRBJ2-1; D is possibly TRBD1 (6 bases). Trimming took off 3 bases at V and 0 bases at J, with 9 bases between the two ends. The CDR3 has 15 amino acids. Germline lookup yields CDR1 SGHNT and CDR2 YENEEA. CDR3 sequence (DNA): TGTGCCAGCAGCTTCAGACAGGCCTCCTACAATGAGCAGTTCTTC. Residues: CASSFRQASYNEQFF.

The sample holds a few counts of this clonotype. The V and J genes are TRBV7-9 and TRBJ2-1; D possibly corresponds to TRBD1 (6 bases). CDR1 and CDR2 from the germline V gene are SEHNR and FQNEAQ (reference sequence). The CDR3 consists of 15 residues. V dropped 5 bases and J dropped 0 bases, with 11 bases sitting between them. The CDR3 region is CASSPGVGSYNEQFF. CDR3 sequence (DNA): TGTGCCAGCAGCCCAGGGGTGGGCTCCTACAATGAGCAGTTCTTC.

The gene calls are TRBV7-3 and TRBJ2-7; 10 nucleotides match TRBD2. The ends lost 5 bases at V and 2 bases at J; junction bases unmatched: 9. Germline V gene lookup returns CDR1 SGHTA and CDR2 FQGTGA. The CDR3 is 16 amino acids. CDR3 sequence reads: CASSAWGTSDPYEQYF. The CDR3 bases are TGTGCCAGCAGCGCCTGGGGGACTAGCGACCCCTACGAGCAGTACTTC.

This clonotype was counted only a few times. The chain recombines TRBV20-1 with TRBJ2-7, with unresolved D. The CDR3 is 13 residues long. Germline V gene sequence: CDR1 DFQATT, CDR2 SNEGSKA (reference sequence). V was shortened by 3 bases and J by 3 bases, with 12 bases between the two germline ends. CDR3 sequence reads: CSASAGTGYEQYF. The CDR3 DNA reads as TGCAGTGCTAGTGCAGGTACTGGCTACGAGCAGTACTTC.

The chain is built from TRBV6-1 and TRBJ1-5, with no clear D. V dropped 10 bases and J dropped 3 bases, with 16 bases sitting between them. The CDR3 totals 14 residues. From germline, CDR1 is MNHNS and CDR2 SASEGT. The chain's CDR3 is CANQATPNNQPQHF. The DNA for the CDR3 is TGTGCCAACCAAGCTACTCCGAACAATCAGCCCCAGCATTTT.